The rows below give T cell receptor beta chains drawn from one sample of a study of OX40 agonist ivuxolimab in advanced cancers. Clones were sequenced by immunoSEQ multiplex PCR, and TCRdb holds only the in-frame ones, with some missing. Here the sample spans 51,000 or so clones, around 79% being singletons. The sequenced sample was CD4+ or CD8+ T cells sorted from blood, obtained in a trial of the OX40 agonist ivuxolimab. These receptors came from an adult with an advanced solid tumor such as melanoma, head and neck, liver or kidney cancer. The CDR3 runs from the conserved cysteine through the conserved F or W. Fields, in order: J gene, D gene, V gene, clone size, CDR3 DNA, CDR3 protein. D genes are given only for firm matches. Clone size is given for some rows only: seen once, a few or many times, or a class if the clone is expanded.

j_call: TRBJ1-1
d_call: TRBD1
v_call: TRBV5-1
clone_size: -
cdr3_nt: TGCGCCAGCAGCCGGCAGGGGGCAGGGACTGAAGCTTTCTTT
cdr3_aa: CASSRQGAGTEAFF

j_call: TRBJ2-1
d_call: TRBD2
v_call: TRBV6-5
clone_size: -
cdr3_nt: TGTGCCAGGCCATGGAGCGGGGGGGCTTATGAGCAGTTCTTC
cdr3_aa: CARPWSGGAYEQFF

j_call: TRBJ2-3
d_call: -
v_call: TRBV5-1
clone_size: -
cdr3_nt: TGCGCCAGCAAGTCGGGTATCACAGATACGCAGTATTTT
cdr3_aa: CASKSGITDTQYF

j_call: TRBJ2-1
d_call: -
v_call: TRBV7-9
clone_size: -
cdr3_nt: TGTGCCAGCAGCTTAGAGTCCCGCTCGGTCAATGAGCAGTTCTTC
cdr3_aa: CASSLESRSVNEQFF

j_call: TRBJ2-5
d_call: -
v_call: TRBV19
clone_size: -
cdr3_nt: TGTGCCAGTAGTATAGGATCGGCCCTTCAAGAGACCCAGTACTTC
cdr3_aa: CASSIGSALQETQYF

j_call: TRBJ2-5
d_call: -
v_call: TRBV7-2
clone_size: -
cdr3_nt: TGTGCCAGCAGCACCGGACCTCCCGATCAAGAGACCCAGTACTTC
cdr3_aa: CASSTGPPDQETQYF

j_call: TRBJ1-6
d_call: -
v_call: TRBV10-1
clone_size: -
cdr3_nt: TGCGCCAGCAGTGATGGTAATTCACCCCTCCACTTT
cdr3_aa: CASSDGNSPLHF

j_call: TRBJ1-1
d_call: -
v_call: TRBV6-1
clone_size: -
cdr3_nt: TGTGCCAGCAGTGAAAGATTATGGGGTGAAGTTTATATCTTT
cdr3_aa: CASSERLWGEVYIF

j_call: TRBJ2-5
d_call: TRBD1
v_call: TRBV5-1
clone_size: medium-sized
cdr3_nt: TGCGCCAGCAGCTCGGGGACAGGGGGGTACCAAGAGACCCAGTACTTC
cdr3_aa: CASSSGTGGYQETQYF

j_call: TRBJ1-6
d_call: -
v_call: TRBV7-8
clone_size: -
cdr3_nt: TGTGCCAGCAGCTTATTGGGGCGAGGCCCGCCATATAATTCACCCCTCCACTTT
cdr3_aa: CASSLLGRGPPYNSPLHF

j_call: TRBJ1-1
d_call: -
v_call: TRBV7-2
clone_size: -
cdr3_nt: TGTGCCAGCAGCCCACAGGGAACCACTGAAGCTTTCTTT
cdr3_aa: CASSPQGTTEAFF

j_call: TRBJ2-3
d_call: -
v_call: TRBV30
clone_size: -
cdr3_nt: TGTGCCTGGAGTGTACGGTCAGATACGCAGTATTTT
cdr3_aa: CAWSVRSDTQYF

j_call: TRBJ2-7
d_call: -
v_call: TRBV29-1
clone_size: -
cdr3_nt: TGCAGCGTTGTAAAGCCCAACTCCTACGAGCAGTACTTC
cdr3_aa: CSVVKPNSYEQYF

j_call: TRBJ2-3
d_call: -
v_call: TRBV7-9
clone_size: once
cdr3_nt: TGTGCCAGCAGCTTATTGATACCTCGGGTCACAGATACGCAGTATTTT
cdr3_aa: CASSLLIPRVTDTQYF

j_call: TRBJ2-3
d_call: TRBD2
v_call: TRBV30
clone_size: -
cdr3_nt: TGTGCCTGCGGTACTAGCGGGAGGAGTGGGACAGATACGCAGTATTTT
cdr3_aa: CACGTSGRSGTDTQYF

j_call: TRBJ1-2
d_call: -
v_call: TRBV5-1
clone_size: medium-sized
cdr3_nt: TGCGCCAGCAGCTCCGGGAGACAAAGGGACTATGGCTACACCTTC
cdr3_aa: CASSSGRQRDYGYTF

j_call: TRBJ2-3
d_call: -
v_call: TRBV7-2
clone_size: -
cdr3_nt: TGTGCCAGCAGCTTAGCGAGCAGGGCCAGAGAGTATTTT
cdr3_aa: CASSLASRAREYF

j_call: TRBJ2-7
d_call: -
v_call: TRBV5-1
clone_size: medium-sized
cdr3_nt: TGCGCCAGCAGCTTGGCGCAGTCGTTGGTGCAGTACTTC
cdr3_aa: CASSLAQSLVQYF

j_call: TRBJ1-1
d_call: -
v_call: TRBV9
clone_size: -
cdr3_nt: TGTGCCAGCAGCCCTCGACAGGCCATGAACACTGAAGCTTTCTTT
cdr3_aa: CASSPRQAMNTEAFF

j_call: TRBJ2-7
d_call: -
v_call: TRBV25-1
clone_size: -
cdr3_nt: TGTGCCAGCAGTGATTACAGCTACGAGCAGTACTTC
cdr3_aa: CASSDYSYEQYF

j_call: TRBJ2-6
d_call: -
v_call: TRBV18
clone_size: once
cdr3_nt: TGTGCCAGCTCACCACCTCAGGGAGGAGGTTCTGGGGCCAACGTCCTGACTTTC
cdr3_aa: CASSPPQGGGSGANVLTF

j_call: TRBJ2-7
d_call: -
v_call: TRBV7-4
clone_size: -
cdr3_nt: TGTGCCAGCAGCATCTATAGATACGAGCAGTACTTC
cdr3_aa: CASSIYRYEQYF

j_call: TRBJ1-6
d_call: -
v_call: TRBV25-1
clone_size: -
cdr3_nt: TGTGCCAGCCGTGGAGGTTCTCGTAATTCACCCCTCCACTTT
cdr3_aa: CASRGGSRNSPLHF

j_call: TRBJ2-5
d_call: TRBD2
v_call: TRBV4-1
clone_size: -
cdr3_nt: TGCGCCAGCAGCCAAGAGGGACTAGCGGGAGACTCGGAGACCCAGTACTTC
cdr3_aa: CASSQEGLAGDSETQYF

j_call: TRBJ2-3
d_call: TRBD1
v_call: TRBV5-6
clone_size: -
cdr3_nt: TGTGCCAGCAGCTTGGGGCTCGGACAGGGCCTAGATACGCAGTATTTT
cdr3_aa: CASSLGLGQGLDTQYF

j_call: TRBJ1-2
d_call: -
v_call: TRBV5-1
clone_size: -
cdr3_nt: TGCGCCAGCAGCAACAGACAGTTTTTTGGCGATGGCTACACCTTC
cdr3_aa: CASSNRQFFGDGYTF

j_call: TRBJ2-3
d_call: -
v_call: TRBV5-1
clone_size: -
cdr3_nt: TGCGCCAGCAGCTTTGGACTCCCTGGAGATACGCAGTATTTT
cdr3_aa: CASSFGLPGDTQYF

j_call: TRBJ1-3
d_call: TRBD1
v_call: TRBV6-6
clone_size: -
cdr3_nt: TGTGCCAGCAGGGGGACAGGGTTCGCTGGAAACACCATATATTTT
cdr3_aa: CASRGTGFAGNTIYF